The 10 T cell receptor beta chains given below trace back to one sample, sequenced in a study of cytomegalovirus exposure and HLA in healthy donors. Primers for the PCR totalled 60 Vbeta and 13 Jbeta. Measured with immunoSEQ multiplex PCR; TCRdb has only the in-frame clones, and not every one. The sample lists 110,000 to 150,000 clones, 78% occurring once. The sequencing input was PBMCs. These receptors were obtained from a male donor in good health and CMV-seronegative.

The gene calls are TRBV4-1 and TRBJ2-7; TRBD2 might be the D (6 bases). The V gene's germline CDR1 is MGHRA and CDR2 YSYEKL. The CDR3 totals 16 residues. Trimming took 0 bases from V and 2 from J, leaving 14 bases between them. In DNA form, the CDR3 reads TGCGCCAGCAGCCAAGATAGGGACTGGGCCACCTACGAGCAGTACTTC. Amino acids: CASSQDRDWATYEQYF.

The chain joins TRBV7-9 to TRBJ1-2, with 11 nucleotides matching TRBD1. The CDR3 consists of 14 residues. Trimming at V came to 0 bases and at J to 8 bases, leaving 2 bases not matched to a gene. The germline gives CDR1 SEHNR, CDR2 FQNEAQ (reference sequence). The CDR3 coding sequence is TGTGCCAGCAGCTTAGCGGACAGGGGGCAAGGCTACACCTTC. It is translated as CASSLADRGQGYTF.

This clone was counted between two and nine times. The chain employs TRBV6-5 and TRBJ1-2; D not certain. Germline CDR1 is MNHEY and CDR2 is SVGAGI. This CDR3 region has 13 residues. V shed 10 bases and J shed 4 bases, with 16 bases lying between them. Here the CDR3 DNA reads TGTGCCATCAAAGCGGGATTAGGCTATGGCTACACCTTC. Encoded protein: CAIKAGLGYGYTF.

The chain uses TRBV6-1 and TRBJ1-3; 7 positions agree with TRBD1. Germline values: CDR1 MNHNS, CDR2 SASEGT. V trimming: 3 bases; J trimming: 2 bases; junction bases outside the gene matches: 10. The CDR3 consists of 17 residues. The DNA of the CDR3 is TGTGCCAGCAGTGAGTTAACAGGGGTCCTAGCTGGAAACACCATATATTTT. This encodes CASSELTGVLAGNTIYF.

This chain uses TRBV7-2 with TRBJ2-2; 8 bases align to TRBD1. The V and J ends lost 5 bases and 7 bases, in that order; junction bases with no gene match: 3. Germline V CDR1 and CDR2: SGHTA, FQGNSA. The CDR3 is 13 amino acids. In DNA, the CDR3 is TGTGCCAGCAGCCGTACAGGGGGCGGGGAGCTGTTTTTT. This sequence encodes CASSRTGGGELFF.

The chain recombines TRBV27 with TRBJ1-4; D may be TRBD1 (5 bases). The CDR3 is 14 residues long. Trimming shortened V by 4 bases and J by 4 bases, and 10 bases separated the two germline ends. Looked up from germline, CDR1 is MNHEY and CDR2 is SMNVEV (reference sequence). CDR3: CASSSTAINEKLFF. DNA for the CDR3: TGTGCCAGCAGTTCGACAGCTATTAATGAAAAACTGTTTTTT. Filled out from reference TRBV27 and TRBJ1-4, the complete variable domain reads EAQVTQNPRYLITVTGKKLTVTCSQNMNHEYMSWYRQDPGLGLRQIYYSMNVEVTDKGDVPEGYKVSRKEKRNFPLILESPSPNQTSLYFCASSSTAINEKLFFGSGTQLSVL.

V is TRBV19 and J is TRBJ2-7; 10 bases match TRBD2. This CDR3 has 16 residues. After removal of 10 bases from V and 0 bases from J, the junction contained 12 bases not matched to a gene. The V gene's germline CDR1 is LNHDA and CDR2 SQIVND (reference sequence). The CDR3 region is CATSTPSGGSSYEQYF. The CDR3, as DNA: TGTGCCACCTCGACCCCTAGCGGGGGTAGCTCCTACGAGCAGTACTTC. Drawing the rest from reference TRBV19 and TRBJ2-7, the complete variable domain is DGGITQSPKYLFRKEGQNVTLSCEQNLNHDAMYWYRQDPGQGLRLIYYSQIVNDFQKGDIAEGYSVSREKKESFPLTVTSAQKNPTAFYLCATSTPSGGSSYEQYFGPGTRLTVT.

This clone was observed a handful of times. The chain uses TRBV6-1 and TRBJ2-6; 8 nucleotides line up with TRBD1. Looked up from germline, CDR1 is MNHNS and CDR2 is SASEGT. Trimming cost V 4 bases and J 1 base; bases outside gene matches: 6. The CDR3 contains 17 residues. The DNA of the CDR3 is TGTGCCAGCAGTGCACGGACAGGGCAATCTGGGGCCAACGTCCTGACTTTC. This codes for CASSARTGQSGANVLTF.

This clone was observed a few times. The rearrangement links TRBV28 to TRBJ1-6; D call uncertain. This CDR3 is 14 amino acids long. The V end was cut by 7 bases, the J end by 13 bases, with 20 bases between. CDR1 MDHEN and CDR2 SYDVKM come from the germline V gene. CDR3 in amino acids: CASKRELGISPLHF. The CDR3 DNA is TGTGCCAGCAAAAGGGAGCTCGGGATCTCCCCCCTCCACTTT. Variable domain in full (rest from reference TRBV28 and TRBJ1-6): DVKVTQSSRYLVKRTGEKVFLECVQDMDHENMFWYRQDPGLGLRLIYFSYDVKMKEKGDIPEGYSVSREKKERFSLILESASTNQTSMYLCASKRELGISPLHFGNGTRLTVT.

The rearrangement links TRBV7-2 to TRBJ2-5, with D maybe TRBD2 (5 bases). The DNA end favors TRBJ2-7, so the J call may be wrong. The CDR3 is 16 amino acids. Germline CDR1 SGHTA, CDR2 FQGNSA. The CDR3 DNA is TGTGCCAGCAGCCCCCCGGGGAACAGACACTCCTACGAGCAGTACTTC. Its protein product is CASSPPGNRHSYEQYF.